This T cell receptor beta chain was recorded in a study of cytomegalovirus exposure and HLA in healthy donors listed by TCRdb under 2017. Regarding the research as a whole: An earlier analysis of some 620 of the donors reported 276 Gb of sequence data and around 110 million unique TCR beta sequences obtained from some 170 million T cells. Approximately 310 gigabases of sequencing data and some 85 million unique TCR sequences were included in an early release covering about 620 HLA-typed donors. Of the roughly 390 genotyped donors, 70% to 90% were placed in the genetic ancestry cluster associated with self-reported Caucasian donors. The aim of the study was to test whether cataloging public T cell receptors could identify signatures of past pathogen exposure. The T cell repertoires of roughly 660 subjects were profiled by immunosequencing and related to cytomegalovirus serostatus. In addition to the first cohort of 650 to 800 subjects, a separate validation cohort of over 90 different subjects was used. To predict cytomegalovirus infection status, the study combined high-throughput TCR immunosequencing, statistical association of individual TCRs with disease status, and machine learning. A later analysis re-analyzed previously published TCR beta repertoires from approximately 700 donors and added high-resolution HLA genotyping to study TCR occurrence patterns. Rather than using new phenotypic data, the later analysis identified candidate immune exposures from TCR beta sequences and from how often those sequences occurred across donors. To decide whether each TCR beta V gene segment behaved as functional or pseudogenic, an earlier analysis of fewer than 750 of the donors relied on high-throughput TCR beta sequencing. Donor age, sex, ethnicity and CMV serostatus were compiled together with the repertoire data. A later genetic analysis took genome-wide SNP genotypes for about three fifths of the roughly 700 donors and used that subset as a discovery cohort. All discovery cohort repertoires had been generated on a single sequencing platform. HLA typing included class I and class II loci at four-digit resolution. The number of donors typed differed by locus, with roughly 629-640 for A, B, C, DRB1 and DQB1, around 500 for DQA1, 600 to 610 for DPA1, and some 470 for DPB1. Roughly five DR-DQ haplotypes were handled as single units for association and clustering, since linkage in the cohort was strong. Among about 400 genotyped donors of the cohort, an average of roughly 230,000 unique TCR beta nucleotide sequences was sequenced per donor, of which about 18% were non-productive.

V gives up 4 bases and J gives up 6 bases, and the segment between their germline ends measures 14 bases. According to the germline V gene, CDR1 reads SGHDT and CDR2 reads YYEEEE. There are 14 amino acids in the CDR3, from cysteine to phenylalanine inclusive. Only the CDR3 DNA stays, 42 bases, in frame from base 1. On the study overall, not on this receptor specifically: A cluster of highly shared sequence variants was judged likely to be a technical artifact of the sequencing pipeline. At a false discovery rate of 0.05, a later analysis linked 16,000 or so TCR beta sequences to specific HLA alleles. When HLA alleles, especially DR and DQ, strongly co-occurred, attributing TCR associations to individual alleles was difficult. The study listed approximately 150 TCR beta chains as associated with cytomegalovirus. Most CMV-associated TCR beta chains appeared to be HLA-restricted in a later analysis, and the HLA associations seemed to be driven largely by CMV exposure. According to the authors, the approach could potentially be generalized to other disease states and immunological phenotypes. Linkage disequilibrium might explain the correlated functional status among segregating V segments, but an unknown experimental factor could not be excluded. A few of the identified cytomegalovirus-associated TCR beta chains were confirmed in vitro to be specific for cytomegalovirus antigens. A later genetic analysis reported fewer N-insertions in productive TCRs among donors in an Asian-associated ancestry cluster than the roughly 700-donor mean. While some public TCRs were present in many individuals, most TCR sequences turned up only very rarely across donors. Because some donors lacked HLA typing at each locus, the association tests relied only on the typed subset. Because counts were too low, seventeen rarely observed V segments, including chromosome 9 orphons, were excluded from the earlier analysis of roughly 580 of the donors. Compared with equally common non-associated chains, HLA-associated TCR beta chains in a later analysis were more clonally expanded and had lower generation probabilities. In a later analysis, TCR association rates were found to vary across HLA loci, with the most associated TCRs seen for DRB1 alleles and the fewest for HLA-C alleles. In this cohort, only TCR beta chains were sequenced, and detectable features were limited by the absence of alpha or paired-chain data. An earlier analysis of approximately 570 of the donors showed that most TCR beta V segments appeared in productive rearrangements either about 87% or about 30% of the time, which broadly matched IMGT annotations. A further reported finding was that TCR beta sequences accurately predicted the HLA-A and HLA-B alleles for most subjects in the first cohort. A later genetic analysis associated a missense DCLRE1C variant with V-gene and J-gene trimming of TCR beta chains, and an independent cohort replicated the association. Presence/absence analyses assumed roughly uniform sequencing depth across donors, an assumption that may not hold. A later analysis reported that several top co-occurrence clusters appeared linked to parvovirus B19, influenza, CMV and Epstein-Barr virus. For the cohort, immune exposure information was limited to CMV serostatus. Some IMGT-functional V segments, including TRBV6-2 and TRBV6-3, could not be distinguished by the 87-base-pair reads and were therefore excluded. In both the original and validation cohorts, the classifier was reported to diagnose cytomegalovirus status with high specificity and sensitivity.

About this clone itself: The antigen this receptor binds is unknown. No base qualities exist here, and no much larger clone lies one base off it.

The receptor library was made with the immunoSEQ multiplex PCR assay. The multiplex PCR relied on a mix of 60 forward primers for TCR Vbeta segments and 13 reverse primers for TCR Jbeta segments. A multiplex PCR assay on genomic DNA amplified the CDR3 region of rearranged TCR beta genes. Amplified TCR beta libraries were sequenced as 87-base-pair reads on the Illumina HiSeq System. Per the authors' processing: In a later analysis, tens of millions of unique TCR beta chains were counted across the approximately 640 repertoires, and around 10 million of these chains were shared by at least two donors. Raw reads were error-corrected and collapsed into unique sequences with a nearest-neighbor algorithm that merged closely related sequences to remove PCR and sequencing errors. Alignment of CDR3 sequences to IMGT reference sequences was used to assign V, D and J gene segments. For a sequence to be retained, at least a six-nucleotide match to both a V gene segment and a J gene segment was required. Rearrangements were called productive when the CDR3 lacked stop codons and stayed in frame with V and J; all others were non-productive. Following IMGT convention, CDR3 was defined as the stretch from the second conserved V-encoded cysteine to the conserved J-encoded phenylalanine. Sequences without an unambiguous match to a single V gene segment were excluded from the earlier analysis of over 500 of the donors. An earlier analysis of approximately 590 of the donors classified V segments as functional when productive rearrangements were above 56.7% and as segregating when the standard deviation between donors was above 5%. A statistical classification framework was built for diagnosing cytomegalovirus status from the catalog of TCR beta chain sequences. In a later analysis, V and J genes were assigned by comparing TCR nucleotide sequences against IMGT/GENE-DB human TR gene sequences. A later analysis assigned CDR3 sequences and most-parsimonious VDJ recombination scenarios with the TCRdist pipeline. In a later analysis, each TCR beta chain was defined by its CDR3 amino acid sequence together with its V-gene family, and reads lacking a unique V-gene family were excluded. To address suspected cross-contamination and a sequencing artifact, a later analysis removed under 600 highly shared, low-generation-probability nucleotide sequences. For each public chain, a later analysis derived a clonal expansion index from normalized ranks of inferred template counts within each repertoire. A later analysis computed generation probabilities with a VDJ recombination model fitted to out-of-frame rearrangements, and checked the results against IGoR. A later analysis scored TCR-TCR, TCR-HLA and TCR-CMV co-occurrence with hypergeometric tests, applying a repertoire-size bias correction to TCR pairs. False discovery rates were estimated in a later analysis by permuting HLA or CMV assignments 20 times. In a later analysis, co-occurring TCRs were grouped using DBSCAN, with TCRdist sequence similarity added in when clustering inside HLA-allele-positive subsets. Repertoires with fewer than 30,000 or more than 120,000 public chains, plus five repertoires with anomalous nucleotide sharing, were excluded from co-occurrence clustering. In its TCRdb copy, this immuneACCESS table keeps in-frame sequences only and misses some clones. Where compared with another copy, unresolved V genes explain less than half of these, and the others have no known cause. D and trimming were read from the DNA, whereas the V and J calls and clone size are those reported in that table. The sample table holds under 200,000 clones, of which around three quarters were seen once. 1.5% to 2% of the sample is taken by the ten largest.

The cohort was made up of 666 healthy bone marrow donors. At the time of sampling, all cohort members were nominally healthy, though unrecorded immune exposures were likely present. The donor tested CMV seronegative, placing the donor among the 350 to 400 seronegative members of the cohort. Every donor gave a peripheral blood sample, and the peripheral blood mononuclear cells from that sample were used for TCR beta sequencing. The Qiagen DNeasy Blood Extraction Kit was used to extract genomic DNA from the blood cell samples. The source is a woman under 40 in good health and CMV-seronegative. The chain employs TRBV5-6 and TRBJ1-5; there is no confident call for the D gene. The sequencing sample was made of PBMCs. The CDR3 reads as follows: CASSSEREGQPQHF. The sequenced DNA: TGTGCCAGCAGCAGCGAGAGGGAGGGTCAGCCCCAGCATTTT. With the portions outside the CDR3 filled from the reference TRBV5-6 and TRBJ1-5 genes, the complete variable region becomes DAGVTQSPTHLIKTRGQQVTLRCSPKSGHDTVSWYQQALGQGPQFIFQYYEEEERQRGNFPDRFSGHQFPNYSSELNVNALLLGDSALYLCASSSEREGQPQHFGDGTRLSIL.